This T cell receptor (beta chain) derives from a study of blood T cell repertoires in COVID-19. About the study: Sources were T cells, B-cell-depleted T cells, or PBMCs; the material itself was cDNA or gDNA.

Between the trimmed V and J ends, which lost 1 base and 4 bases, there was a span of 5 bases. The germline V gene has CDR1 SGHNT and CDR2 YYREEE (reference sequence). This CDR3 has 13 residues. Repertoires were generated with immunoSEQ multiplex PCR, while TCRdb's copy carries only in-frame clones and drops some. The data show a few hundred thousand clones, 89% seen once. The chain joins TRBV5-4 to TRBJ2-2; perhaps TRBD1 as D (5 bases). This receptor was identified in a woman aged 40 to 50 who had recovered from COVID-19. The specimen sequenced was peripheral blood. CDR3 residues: CASSLQGTGELFF. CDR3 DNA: TGTGCCAGCAGCTTGCAGGGCACCGGGGAGCTGTTTTTT.